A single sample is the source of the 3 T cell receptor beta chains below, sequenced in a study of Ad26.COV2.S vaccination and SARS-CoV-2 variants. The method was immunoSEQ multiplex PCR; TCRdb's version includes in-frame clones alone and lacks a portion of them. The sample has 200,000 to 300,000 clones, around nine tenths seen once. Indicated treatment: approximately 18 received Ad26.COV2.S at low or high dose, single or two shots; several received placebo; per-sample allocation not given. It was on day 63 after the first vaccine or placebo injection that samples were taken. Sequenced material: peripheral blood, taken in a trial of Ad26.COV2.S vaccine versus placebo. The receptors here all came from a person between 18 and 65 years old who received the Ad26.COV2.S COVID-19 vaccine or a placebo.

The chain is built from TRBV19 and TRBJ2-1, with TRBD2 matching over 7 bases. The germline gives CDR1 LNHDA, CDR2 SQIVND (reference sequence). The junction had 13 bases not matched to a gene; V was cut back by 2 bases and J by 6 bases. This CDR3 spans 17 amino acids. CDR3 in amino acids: CASSILRAGESGNEQFF. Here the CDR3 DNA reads TGTGCCAGTAGTATATTGAGGGCGGGAGAATCGGGCAATGAGCAGTTCTTC.

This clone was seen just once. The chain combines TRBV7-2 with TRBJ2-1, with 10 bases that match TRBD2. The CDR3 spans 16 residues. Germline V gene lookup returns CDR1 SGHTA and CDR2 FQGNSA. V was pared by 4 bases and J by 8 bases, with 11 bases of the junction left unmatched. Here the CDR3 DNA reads TGTGCCAGCAGCTCCTTTGCGAGCGGGGGGGCCTATGAGCAGTTCTTC. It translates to CASSSFASGGAYEQFF.

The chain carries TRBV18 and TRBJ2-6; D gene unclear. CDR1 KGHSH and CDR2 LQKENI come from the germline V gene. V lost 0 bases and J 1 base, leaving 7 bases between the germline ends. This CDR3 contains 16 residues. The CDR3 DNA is TGTGCCAGCTCACCACCCCCAGGATCTGGGGCCAACGTCCTGACTTTC. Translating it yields CASSPPPGSGANVLTF.